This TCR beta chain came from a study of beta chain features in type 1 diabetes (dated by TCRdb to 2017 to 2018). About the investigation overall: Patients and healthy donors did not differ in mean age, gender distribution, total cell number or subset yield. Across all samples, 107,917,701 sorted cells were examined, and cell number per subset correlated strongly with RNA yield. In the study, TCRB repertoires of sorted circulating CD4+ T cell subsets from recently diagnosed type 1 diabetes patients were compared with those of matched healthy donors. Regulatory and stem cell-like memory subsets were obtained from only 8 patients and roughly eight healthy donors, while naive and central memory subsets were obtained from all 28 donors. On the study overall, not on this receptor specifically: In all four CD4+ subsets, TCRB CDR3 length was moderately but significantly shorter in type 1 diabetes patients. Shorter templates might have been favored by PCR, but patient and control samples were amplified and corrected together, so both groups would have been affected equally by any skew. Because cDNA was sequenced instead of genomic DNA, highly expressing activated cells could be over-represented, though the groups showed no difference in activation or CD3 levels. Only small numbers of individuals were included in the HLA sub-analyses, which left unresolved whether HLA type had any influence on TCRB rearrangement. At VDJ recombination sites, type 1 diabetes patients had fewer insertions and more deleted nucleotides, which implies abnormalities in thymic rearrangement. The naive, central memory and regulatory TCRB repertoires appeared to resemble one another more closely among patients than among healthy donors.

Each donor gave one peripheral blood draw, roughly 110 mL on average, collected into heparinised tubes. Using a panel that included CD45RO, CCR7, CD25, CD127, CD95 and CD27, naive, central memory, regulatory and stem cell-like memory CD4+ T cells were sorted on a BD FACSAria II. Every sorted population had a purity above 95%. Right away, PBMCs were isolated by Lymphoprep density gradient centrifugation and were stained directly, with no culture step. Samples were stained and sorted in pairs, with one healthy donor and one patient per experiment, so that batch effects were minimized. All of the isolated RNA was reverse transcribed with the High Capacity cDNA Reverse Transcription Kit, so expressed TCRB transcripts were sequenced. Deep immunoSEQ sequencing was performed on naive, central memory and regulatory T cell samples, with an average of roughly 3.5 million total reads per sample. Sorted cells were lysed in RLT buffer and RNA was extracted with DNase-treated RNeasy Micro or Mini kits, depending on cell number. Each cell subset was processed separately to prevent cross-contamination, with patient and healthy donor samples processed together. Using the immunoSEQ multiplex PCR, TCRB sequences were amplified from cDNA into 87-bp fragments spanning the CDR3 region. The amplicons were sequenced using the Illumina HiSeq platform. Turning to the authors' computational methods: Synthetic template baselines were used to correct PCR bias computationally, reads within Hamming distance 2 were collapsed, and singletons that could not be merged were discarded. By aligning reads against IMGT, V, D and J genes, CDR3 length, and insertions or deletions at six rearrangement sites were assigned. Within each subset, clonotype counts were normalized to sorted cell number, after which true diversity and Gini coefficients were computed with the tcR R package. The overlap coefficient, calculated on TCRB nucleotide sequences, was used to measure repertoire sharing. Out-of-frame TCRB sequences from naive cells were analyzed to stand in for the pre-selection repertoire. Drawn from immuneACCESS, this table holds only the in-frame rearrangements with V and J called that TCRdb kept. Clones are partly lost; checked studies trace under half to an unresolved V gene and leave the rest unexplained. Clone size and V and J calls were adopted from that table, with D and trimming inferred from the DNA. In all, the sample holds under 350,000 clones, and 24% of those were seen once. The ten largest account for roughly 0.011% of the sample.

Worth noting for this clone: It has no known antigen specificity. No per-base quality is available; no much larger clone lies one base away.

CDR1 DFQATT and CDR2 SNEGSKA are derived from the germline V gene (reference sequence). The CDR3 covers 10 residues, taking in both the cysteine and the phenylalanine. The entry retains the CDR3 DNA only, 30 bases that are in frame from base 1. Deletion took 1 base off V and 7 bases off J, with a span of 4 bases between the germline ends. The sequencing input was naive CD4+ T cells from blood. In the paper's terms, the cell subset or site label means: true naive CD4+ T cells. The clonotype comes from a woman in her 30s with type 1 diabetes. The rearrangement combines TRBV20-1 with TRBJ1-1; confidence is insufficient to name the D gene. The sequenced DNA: TGCAGTGCTAGAGCTAGTGAAGCTTTCTTT. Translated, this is CSARASEAFF.